These 3 T cell receptor beta chains originate from one sample sequenced in a study of a mutant IDH1 vaccine in newly diagnosed glioma. The protocol was immunoSEQ multiplex PCR, while the TCRdb copy is restricted to in-frame clones and leaves out a portion. The sample carries 60,000 or so clones, approximately 85% recorded once. As to time point: week 23, last vaccination. Alongside topical imiquimod, each dose of vaccine comprised 300 ug of mutant IDH1 20-mer peptide. Their antigens remain unidentified. This sample comprised PBMCs, obtained from a glioma patient whose treatment included an IDH1 peptide vaccine. These receptors came from a man younger than 45 with glioma.

A few counts support this clone. The chain links TRBV7-9 to TRBJ2-2, with D tentatively TRBD1 (6 bases). Germline loops: CDR1 SEHNR, CDR2 FQNEAQ (reference sequence). V shed 4 bases and J shed 4 bases, with 10 bases lying between them. The CDR3 is 14 residues long. The CDR3 is CASSSDRFTGELFF. The CDR3 nucleotides are TGTGCCAGCAGCTCCGACAGGTTCACCGGGGAGCTGTTTTTT.

The chain combines TRBV6-1 with TRBJ2-1; D is unclear. This CDR3 contains 13 residues. V was clipped by 2 bases and J by 7 bases, with 9 bases between them. CDR1 and CDR2 from the germline V gene are MNHNS and SASEGT. The CDR3 nucleotides are TGTGCCAGCAGTGAACGACGAGTGAATGAGCAGTTCTTC. Translated: CASSERRVNEQFF.

Only a few counts were recorded for this clone. Additional DNA sequences in this sample encode the identical CDR3. The chain combines TRBV30 with TRBJ1-5; D not resolved. This CDR3 is built from 13 residues. V was pared by 2 bases and J by 0 bases, with 5 bases between. Germline V CDR1 and CDR2: GTSNPN, SVGIG (reference sequence). The CDR3 nucleotides read TGTGCCTGGAGTAGCGATAGCAATCAGCCCCAGCATTTT. This codes for CAWSSDSNQPQHF.